This entry features one TCR beta chain sequence. This clonotype showed up many times. It lacks a known antigen. Per-base qualities were not stored, and no clone one base away is much larger. These data originate in a study of CD8 T cells in ankylosing spondylitis (dated by TCRdb to the late 2010s). Notes on the research overall: To find TCR variants linked to disease, the study profiled T cell receptor beta repertoires in ankylosing spondylitis patients and healthy donors. The full study cohort was made up of approximately 27 ankylosing spondylitis patients and 95 to 130 healthy donors. Peripheral blood was sampled, and synovial fluid was also collected from ankylosing spondylitis patients. On the study overall, not on this receptor specifically: A CD8+ phenotype was shown by the disease-linked clones, which were found at relatively low frequencies in peripheral blood. Blood from ankylosing spondylitis patients appeared to be characterized by a TCR beta motif composed of several highly homologous amino acid variants. Significant enrichment of the disease-linked clones was reported in matched synovial fluid samples from ankylosing spondylitis patients. Some TCR beta motif variants had previously been reported in synovial fluid and blood of reactive arthritis patients, which suggested common disease-initiation mechanisms.

These reads were obtained on an Illumina HiSeq 2500. Quantitative 5'-RACE with molecular barcodes was used to prepare TCR beta libraries. Turning to the authors' computational methods: A new computational method, built on a probabilistic model of VDJ rearrangement, was used to identify disease-linked TCR variants. Clones were called with MiXCR by TCRdb after fastp trimmed the public reads at Q25, and only in-frame beta chains were retained. Every entry covers one CDR3 protein and lists the most common genes and DNA from its rows. What appears here as the V and J calls and clone size reflects TCRdb's work, not the paper's. Across this sample there are more than 600,000 distinct CDR3 sequences, with around 17% seen only once. The ten most abundant clones make up about 19% of the sample. From the cysteine up to the phenylalanine, the CDR3 has a length of 17 residues. Only CDR3 DNA remains: 51 bases, in frame from the first base. Trimming removed 4 bases from V and 3 bases from J; the gene matches leave 12 bases unexplained. Reading the germline V gene (reference sequence) gives CDR1 LGHDT and CDR2 YNNKEL.

The chain is assembled from TRBV3-1 and TRBJ2-1; the junction holds 7 bases that match TRBD2. The material sequenced was blood, either unsorted or a sorted T cell fraction (not recorded which). The clonotype comes from a male donor with ankylosing spondylitis. Read as DNA, the sequence is TGTGCCAGCAGCCCTCGGGGGGTGGGAGGAGGCTACAATGAGCAGTTCTTC. This is translated as CASSPRGVGGGYNEQFF.